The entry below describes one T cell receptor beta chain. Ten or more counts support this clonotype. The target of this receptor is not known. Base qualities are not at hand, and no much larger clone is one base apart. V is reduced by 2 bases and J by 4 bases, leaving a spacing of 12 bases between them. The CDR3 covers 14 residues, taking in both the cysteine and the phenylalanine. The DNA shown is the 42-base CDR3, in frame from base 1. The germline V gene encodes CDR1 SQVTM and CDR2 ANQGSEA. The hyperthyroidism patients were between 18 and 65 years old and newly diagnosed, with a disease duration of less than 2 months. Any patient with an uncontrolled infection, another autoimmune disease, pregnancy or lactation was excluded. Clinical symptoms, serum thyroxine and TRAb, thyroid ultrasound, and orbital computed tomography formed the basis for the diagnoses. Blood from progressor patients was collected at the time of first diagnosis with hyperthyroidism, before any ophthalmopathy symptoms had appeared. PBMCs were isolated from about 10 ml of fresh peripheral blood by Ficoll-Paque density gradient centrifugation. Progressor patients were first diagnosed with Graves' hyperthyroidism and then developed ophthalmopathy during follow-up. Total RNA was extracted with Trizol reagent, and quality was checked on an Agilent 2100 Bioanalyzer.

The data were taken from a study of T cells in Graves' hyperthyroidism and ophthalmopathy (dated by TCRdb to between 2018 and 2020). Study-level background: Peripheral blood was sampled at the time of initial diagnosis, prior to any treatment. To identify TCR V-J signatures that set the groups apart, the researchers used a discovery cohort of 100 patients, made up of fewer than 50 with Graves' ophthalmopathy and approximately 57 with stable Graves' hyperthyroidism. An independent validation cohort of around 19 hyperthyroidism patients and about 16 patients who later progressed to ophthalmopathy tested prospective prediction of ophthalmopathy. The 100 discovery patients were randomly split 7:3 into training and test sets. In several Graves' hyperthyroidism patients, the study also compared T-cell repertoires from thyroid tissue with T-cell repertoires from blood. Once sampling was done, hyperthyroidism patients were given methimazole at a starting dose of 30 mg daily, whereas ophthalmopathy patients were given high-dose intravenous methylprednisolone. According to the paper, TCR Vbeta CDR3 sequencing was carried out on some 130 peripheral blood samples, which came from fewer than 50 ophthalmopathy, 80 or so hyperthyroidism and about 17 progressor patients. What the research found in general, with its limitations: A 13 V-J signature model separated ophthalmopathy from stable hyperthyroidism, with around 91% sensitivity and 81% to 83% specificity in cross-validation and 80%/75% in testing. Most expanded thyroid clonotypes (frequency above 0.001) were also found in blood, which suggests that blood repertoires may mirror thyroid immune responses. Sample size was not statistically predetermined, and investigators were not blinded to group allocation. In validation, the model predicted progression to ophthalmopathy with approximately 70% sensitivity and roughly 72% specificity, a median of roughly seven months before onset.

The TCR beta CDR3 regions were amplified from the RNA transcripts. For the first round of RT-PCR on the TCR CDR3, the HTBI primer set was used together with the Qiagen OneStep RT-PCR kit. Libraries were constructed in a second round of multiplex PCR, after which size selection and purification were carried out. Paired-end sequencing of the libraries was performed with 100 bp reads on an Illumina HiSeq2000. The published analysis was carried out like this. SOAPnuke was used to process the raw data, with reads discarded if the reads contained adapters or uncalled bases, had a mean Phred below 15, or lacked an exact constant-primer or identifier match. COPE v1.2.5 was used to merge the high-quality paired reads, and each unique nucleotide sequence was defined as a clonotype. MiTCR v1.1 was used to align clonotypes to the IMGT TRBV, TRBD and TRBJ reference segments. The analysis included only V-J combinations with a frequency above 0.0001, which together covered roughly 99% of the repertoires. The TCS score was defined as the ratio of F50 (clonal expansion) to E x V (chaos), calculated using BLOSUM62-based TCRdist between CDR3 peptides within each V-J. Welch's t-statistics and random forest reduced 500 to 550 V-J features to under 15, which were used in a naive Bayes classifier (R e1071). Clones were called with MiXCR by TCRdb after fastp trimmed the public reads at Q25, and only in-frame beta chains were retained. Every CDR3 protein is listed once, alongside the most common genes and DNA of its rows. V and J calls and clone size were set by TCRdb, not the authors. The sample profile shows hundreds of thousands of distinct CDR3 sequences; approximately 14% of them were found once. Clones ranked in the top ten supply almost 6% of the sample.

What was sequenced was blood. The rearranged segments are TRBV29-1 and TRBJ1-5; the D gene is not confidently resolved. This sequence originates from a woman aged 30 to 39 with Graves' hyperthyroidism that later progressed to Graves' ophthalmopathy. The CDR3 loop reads CSVETAGTNQPQHF. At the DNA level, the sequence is TGCAGCGTTGAAACGGCAGGAACTAATCAGCCCCAGCATTTT.